Reported below is one T cell receptor (beta chain). Its antigen is not known. Germline values: CDR1 MGHRA, CDR2 YSYEKL. The CDR3 consists of 15 residues. The ends lost 1 base at V and 3 bases at J; junction bases unmatched: 5. The source of the sample is a study of cytomegalovirus exposure and HLA in healthy donors. Study observations and caveats: Indistinguishability led to the exclusion of some V segments, TRBV6-2 and TRBV6-3 included. Later analysis identified a missense DCLRE1C variant that was linked to TCR beta V- and J-gene trimming.

PCR involved 60 Vbeta and 13 Jbeta primers. TCRdb's copy holds only in-frame clones and misses some; the assay was immunoSEQ multiplex PCR. The sample comprises some 180,000 clones, 76% of which are singletons, and around 1.5% rests with the top ten. This TCR was sampled from a man younger than 35 in good health and CMV-seronegative. Sequences were obtained from PBMCs. The chain couples TRBV4-1 to TRBJ2-7; TRBD1 aligns across 8 bases. For the CDR3, the DNA is TGCGCCAGCAGCCAAGTGGCCAGGGGGCGCTACGAGCAGTACTTC. It specifies CASSQVARGRYEQYF.